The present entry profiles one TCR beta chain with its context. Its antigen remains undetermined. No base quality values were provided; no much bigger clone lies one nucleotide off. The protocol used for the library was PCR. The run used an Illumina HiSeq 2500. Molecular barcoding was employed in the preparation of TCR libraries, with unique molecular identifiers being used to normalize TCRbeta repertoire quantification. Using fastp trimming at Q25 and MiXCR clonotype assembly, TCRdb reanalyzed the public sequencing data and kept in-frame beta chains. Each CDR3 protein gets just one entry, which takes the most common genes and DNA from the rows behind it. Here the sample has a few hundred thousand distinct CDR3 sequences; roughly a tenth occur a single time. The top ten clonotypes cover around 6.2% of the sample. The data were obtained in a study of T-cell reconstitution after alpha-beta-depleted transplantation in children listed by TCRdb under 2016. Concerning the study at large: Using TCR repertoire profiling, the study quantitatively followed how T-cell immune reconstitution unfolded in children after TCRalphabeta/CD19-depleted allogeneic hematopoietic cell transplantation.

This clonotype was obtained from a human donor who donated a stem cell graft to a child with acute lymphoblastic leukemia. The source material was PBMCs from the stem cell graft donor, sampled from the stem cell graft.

The CDR3 is CASSYRQNEQYF. The nucleotide sequence is TGTGCCAGCAGCTACCGACAGAACGAGCAGTACTTC. The chain uses TRBV7-9 and TRBJ2-7, with TRBD1 as a weak D call on 5 bases. For CDR1 and CDR2, the germline V gene (reference sequence) lists SEHNR and FQNEAQ. The junction shows trimming of 4 bases on V and 5 bases on J, plus 9 bases between the germline ends. The CDR3 has 12 amino acids, counting the end cysteine and phenylalanine. Here the CDR3 DNA is all that survives: 36 bases in frame from base 1.